The 31 T cell receptor beta chains given below trace back to one sample, sequenced in a study of blood T cell repertoires in COVID-19. Sequencing was performed with immunoSEQ multiplex PCR; in TCRdb, only in-frame clones are kept and a portion is missing. The sample consists of approximately 15,000 clones, 75% to 85% of them appearing once. Sequenced sample: peripheral blood. All receptors come from a man aged 40-55 years with active or convalescent COVID-19.

This chain links TRBV29-1 with TRBJ2-7; 9 bases agree with TRBD1. Trimming removed 3 bases from V and 4 bases from J; junction bases left unmatched: 7. CDR1 is SQVTM and CDR2 is ANQGSEA in the germline V gene. The CDR3 totals 14 residues. Written as DNA, the CDR3 is TGCAGCGTTGAGGTGGGGACAGGGTCGTACGAGCAGTACTTC. Translation: CSVEVGTGSYEQYF.

The CDR3 loop is CASGTSGRDEQFF. The CDR3 nucleotides are TGTGCCAGCGGGACTAGCGGGAGGGATGAGCAGTTCTTC. This chain links TRBV2 with TRBJ2-1; 16 positions match TRBD2. This CDR3 has 13 residues. Losses at the gene ends were 8 bases for V and 8 bases for J; bases not matched to a gene: 0. Germline-derived CDR1 and CDR2 are SNHLY and FYNNEI. The full variable domain, its missing parts supplied by reference TRBV2 and TRBJ2-1, is EPEVTQTPSHQVTQMGQEVILRCVPISNHLYFYWYRQILGQKVEFLVSFYNNEISEKSEIFDDQFSVERPDGSNFTLKIRSTKLEDSAMYFCASGTSGRDEQFFGPGTRLTVL.

V usage is TRBV18 and J usage is TRBJ1-2; 9 bases agree with TRBD1. The germline gives CDR1 KGHSH, CDR2 LQKENI. With V trimmed by 2 bases and J by 8 bases, 6 bases remained unmatched. CDR3 length: 14 residues. CDR3 coding DNA: TGTGCCAGCTCACCAACTGGGACAGGGTCGGGCTACACCTTC. Residues: CASSPTGTGSGYTF.

This sequence joins TRBV2 and TRBJ1-1; TRBD1 matches at 7 bases. The germline V gene encodes CDR1 SNHLY and CDR2 FYNNEI. Germline trimming cut 6 bases from V and 5 bases from J; bases unmatched to any gene: 9. The CDR3 totals 14 residues. The CDR3 sequence: CASRAQGSGTEAFF. Written as DNA, the CDR3 is TGTGCCAGCAGAGCACAGGGGAGCGGGACTGAAGCTTTCTTT.

This chain connects TRBV28 to TRBJ2-1, with TRBD1 identical over 7 bases. V lost 5 bases to trimming and J lost 3 bases; unmatched junction nucleotides: 13. CDR1 and CDR2 (germline): MDHEN, SYDVKM. The CDR3 covers 17 residues. CDR3 coding DNA: TGTGCCAGCAGTACGGGATACCGGGACAGAGTCTACAATGAGCAGTTCTTC. Translating it yields CASSTGYRDRVYNEQFF.

This clone was observed a few times. V and J are TRBV19 and TRBJ2-5; the D gene is possibly TRBD2 (6 bases). The V gene's germline CDR1 is LNHDA and CDR2 SQIVND (reference sequence). This CDR3 comprises 15 residues. V was shortened by 5 bases and J by 5 bases, with 18 bases between the two germline ends. The CDR3 sequence is CASSSSGAGGETQYF. In DNA, the CDR3 is TGTGCCAGTAGTTCGTCAGGAGCGGGTGGTGAGACCCAGTACTTC.

The chain recombines TRBV5-6 with TRBJ2-3; no definite D call. CDR1 and CDR2 (germline): SGHDT, YYEEEE. The CDR3 has 15 amino acids. Trimming pared 2 bases from V and 0 bases from J, leaving 10 bases between. The CDR3 loop is CASSFPGGSTDTQYF. The CDR3 DNA sequence: TGTGCCAGCAGCTTCCCTGGCGGCAGCACAGATACGCAGTATTTT.

V and J are TRBV29-1 and TRBJ2-5, with 8 bases fitting TRBD2. J gave up 5 bases and V 8 bases, and 13 bases lay outside the gene matches. CDR3 length: 14 amino acids. Germline V gene sequence: CDR1 SQVTM, CDR2 ANQGSEA. The CDR3 bases are TGCAGCCTCCCCTCCGGGGGGGGGATGGAGACCCAGTACTTC. Protein: CSLPSGGGMETQYF. Full variable domain (outside the CDR3, taken from reference TRBV29-1 and TRBJ2-5): SAVISQKPSRDICQRGTSLTIQCQVDSQVTMMFWYRQQPGQSLTLIATANQGSEATYESGFVIDKFPISRPNLTFSTLTVSNMSPEDSSIYLCSLPSGGGMETQYFGPGTRLLVL.

This chain connects TRBV2 to TRBJ2-3, with 8 bases aligning to TRBD2. CDR3 length: 16 residues. Germline V lookup: CDR1 SNHLY, CDR2 FYNNEI. V lost 4 bases to trimming and J lost 2 bases; unmatched junction nucleotides: 8. CDR3 DNA sequence: TGTGCCAGCAGTGGGTGGCGGGGGGCTAACACAGATACGCAGTATTTT. Encoded protein: CASSGWRGANTDTQYF.

This chain joins TRBV9 and TRBJ2-1; weak D call: TRBD1 (6 bases). Germline V lookup: CDR1 SGDLS, CDR2 YYNGEE. V was shortened by 0 bases and J by 7 bases, with 8 bases between the two germline ends. The CDR3 has 13 residues. The CDR3 coding sequence is TGTGCCAGCAGCGTAGACAGGGAAAATGAGCAGTTCTTC. The encoded protein is CASSVDRENEQFF. Complete variable domain (other parts from reference TRBV9 and TRBJ2-1): DSGVTQTPKHLITATGQRVTLRCSPRSGDLSVYWYQQSLDQGLQFLIQYYNGEERAKGNILERFSAQQFPDLHSELNLSSLELGDSALYFCASSVDRENEQFFGPGTRLTVL.

In nucleotides, the CDR3 is TGTGCCTGGAGTGCAGGGGGGGAGACCCAGTACTTC. Its protein is CAWSAGGETQYF. The chain combines TRBV30 with TRBJ2-5, with D possibly being TRBD1 (7 bases). V was cut by 1 base and J by 5 bases, with 8 bases left in between. This CDR3 spans 12 amino acids. Germline V gene lookup returns CDR1 GTSNPN and CDR2 SVGIG (reference sequence).

The V and J genes are TRBV14 and TRBJ2-7, with 11 positions matching TRBD2. V was pared by 5 bases and J by 1 base, with 4 bases of the junction left unmatched. Germline-derived CDR1 and CDR2 are SGHDN and FVKESK. The CDR3 consists of 15 residues. CDR3 region: CASSSTSGASYEQYF. The CDR3 nucleotides are TGTGCCAGCAGCTCGACTAGCGGGGCTTCCTACGAGCAGTACTTC.

This clone was seen more than once but under ten times. The chain has TRBV18 and TRBJ1-5, with D hard to call. The CDR3 has 16 amino acids. The germline V gene has CDR1 KGHSH and CDR2 LQKENI. The germline V and J ends were trimmed by 2 bases and 2 bases, with 13 bases remaining between them. As DNA, the CDR3 is TGTGCCAGCTCACCAGAAGGATCGAGGGGCAATCAGCCCCAGCATTTT. Protein: CASSPEGSRGNQPQHF.

This chain connects TRBV29-1 to TRBJ1-6; D gene unclear. V was pared by 5 bases and J by 8 bases, with 13 bases between. The CDR3 extends over 13 amino acids. From germline, CDR1 is SQVTM and CDR2 ANQGSEA. CDR3 bases: TGCAGCGTTCGGGCGGAGGGAGATTCACCCCTCCACTTT. Protein product: CSVRAEGDSPLHF.

The sample holds a few counts of this clone. The chain has TRBV5-6 and TRBJ1-1, with TRBD1 as a possible D gene (5 bases). Germline V CDR1 and CDR2: SGHDT, YYEEEE. Trimming removed 4 bases at V and 1 base at J, with 11 bases between. This CDR3 has 14 amino acids. The CDR3 DNA reads TGTGCCAGCAGCCCGGGGGGATCGAACACTGAAGCTTTCTTT. Translation: CASSPGGSNTEAFF.

Only one count was recorded for this clone. The chain recombines TRBV4-3 with TRBJ1-1; 8 nucleotides match TRBD1. The CDR3 totals 16 residues. Germline V gene data show CDR1 as LGHNA and CDR2 as YSLEER. V lost 0 bases to trimming and J lost 4 bases; unmatched junction nucleotides: 7. CDR3 bases: TGCGCCAGCAGCCAAGAGTTCAGGGGGCCTCGCACTGAAGCTTTCTTT. Translated, it gives CASSQEFRGPRTEAFF.

This rearrangement joins TRBV27 to TRBJ2-1, with 10 bases aligning to TRBD2. This CDR3 region has 17 residues. Unmatched junction bases numbered 8, after V lost 2 bases and J lost 4 bases. Germline lookup yields CDR1 MNHEY and CDR2 SMNVEV (reference sequence). The CDR3 DNA is TGTGCCAGCAGTTTAGCCCCGGGACTAGCGATGTACAATGAGCAGTTCTTC. Translated, it gives CASSLAPGLAMYNEQFF.

This clone was seen only a few times. The chain uses TRBV7-9 and TRBJ2-7; D gene uncertain. V was trimmed by 2 bases and J by 5 bases, leaving 13 bases between them. The CDR3 is 14 amino acids. CDR1 and CDR2 from the germline V gene are SEHNR and FQNEAQ (reference sequence). CDR3: CASSLRQAYDEQYF. The CDR3 bases are TGTGCCAGCAGCTTAAGGCAGGCATACGACGAGCAGTACTTC.

The chain is built from TRBV2 and TRBJ2-3, with a weak D call TRBD1 (5 bases). Germline assignment: CDR1 SNHLY and CDR2 FYNNEI. This CDR3 is built from 12 residues. Written as DNA, the CDR3 is TGTGCATCTGCTAGGGGTTCAGATACGCAGTATTTT. Its protein product is CASARGSDTQYF. Filled out from reference TRBV2 and TRBJ2-3, the complete variable domain reads EPEVTQTPSHQVTQMGQEVILRCVPISNHLYFYWYRQILGQKVEFLVSFYNNEISEKSEIFDDQFSVERPDGSNFTLKIRSTKLEDSAMYFCASARGSDTQYFGPGTRLTVL.

The rearrangement uses TRBV6-6 and TRBJ2-1; D perhaps matches TRBD2 (5 bases). This CDR3 is 13 amino acids long. Between the trimmed V and J ends, which lost 2 bases and 9 bases, there was a span of 11 bases. The germline CDR1 and CDR2 sequences are MNHNY and SVGAGI (reference sequence). The CDR3, as DNA: TGTGCCAGCAGTTACCGGGATCAACTTGAGCAGTTCTTC. Its protein is CASSYRDQLEQFF.

The chain employs TRBV7-2 and TRBJ2-7, with TRBD1 matching over 8 bases. After removal of 4 bases from V and 3 bases from J, the junction contained 5 bases not matched to a gene. The CDR3 runs 14 residues. Germline lookup yields CDR1 SGHTA and CDR2 FQGNSA. CDR3 DNA sequence: TGTGCCAGCAGCTCTGGACAGGGCTACTACGAGCAGTACTTC. This translates into CASSSGQGYYEQYF. Supplemented by reference TRBV7-2 and TRBJ2-7, the full variable domain reads GAGVSQSPSNKVTEKGKDVELRCDPISGHTALYWYRQSLGQGLEFLIYFQGNSAPDKSGLPSDRFSAERTGGSVSTLTIQRTQQEDSAVYLCASSSGQGYYEQYFGPGTRLTVT.

The rearrangement uses TRBV4-2 and TRBJ2-3, with TRBD2 matching 14 bases. Losses at the gene ends were 0 bases for V and 2 bases for J; bases not matched to a gene: 10. The germline V gene encodes CDR1 LGHNA and CDR2 YNFKEQ. The CDR3 contains 20 residues. The CDR3 protein is CASSQDPIVTSGGATDTQYF. The CDR3 DNA follows: TGTGCCAGCAGCCAAGACCCGATTGTGACTAGCGGGGGGGCCACAGATACGCAGTATTTT.

This clone came up a few times. The genes are TRBV4-1 and TRBJ2-7; 8 nucleotides match TRBD2. The CDR3 length is 18 residues. V lost 4 bases and J lost 0; bases outside the gene matches: 14. Germline loops: CDR1 MGHRA, CDR2 YSYEKL. The CDR3 bases are TGCGCCAGCAGCCTCGGGGAACTAGCGGCCGATCTCTCCTACGAGCAGTACTTC. This translates into CASSLGELAADLSYEQYF.

This chain joins TRBV4-1 and TRBJ2-3; possibly TRBD2 for D (6 bases). This CDR3 has 16 residues. The V gene lost 2 bases and the J gene lost 1 base, with 13 bases spanning the gap. Germline lookup yields CDR1 MGHRA and CDR2 YSYEKL. The CDR3, as DNA: TGCGCCAGCAGCCAACAGGGAACGGGGGGCACAGATACGCAGTATTTT. Translated, it gives CASSQQGTGGTDTQYF.

CDR3 sequence reads: CASSLSSTNEKLFF. In DNA form, the CDR3 reads TGCGCCAGCAGCTTGTCCTCAACTAATGAAAAACTGTTTTTT. V gene TRBV5-1 combines with J gene TRBJ1-4; no clear D. Germline CDR1 and CDR2: SGHRS and YFSETQ. The CDR3 extends over 14 amino acids. Trimming pared 1 base from V and 0 bases from J, leaving 4 bases between.

This rearrangement joins TRBV4-3 to TRBJ2-3; 7 bases agree with TRBD2. The ends lost 5 bases at V and 1 base at J; junction bases unmatched: 6. The CDR3 has 15 amino acids. Germline CDR1 reads LGHNA; CDR2 reads YSLEER. In nucleotides, the CDR3 is TGCGCCAGCAGCTCCCGGGGAGGGGGCACAGATACGCAGTATTTT. This sequence encodes CASSSRGGGTDTQYF.

This sequence joins TRBV7-2 and TRBJ1-2, with a tentative D call TRBD1 (5 bases). CDR1 and CDR2 (germline): SGHTA, FQGNSA. This CDR3 spans 14 amino acids. The V end was cut by 0 bases, the J end by 2 bases, with 7 bases between. DNA for the CDR3: TGTGCCAGCAGCTTAGCGGCAGGGAACTATGGCTACACCTTC. It translates to CASSLAAGNYGYTF.

This rearrangement joins TRBV24-1 to TRBJ2-3; TRBD2 might be the D (7 bases). V was cut by 5 bases and J by 1 base, with 18 bases left in between. Germline CDR1 KGHDR, CDR2 SFDVKD. The CDR3 spans 17 residues. The CDR3 reads CATSGEGRGDRTDTQYF. The CDR3 DNA reads TGTGCCACCAGTGGCGAGGGGAGGGGGGATCGCACAGATACGCAGTATTTT.

The V gene is TRBV7-3, the J gene TRBJ2-1; 8 nucleotides agree with TRBD2. CDR1 SGHTA and CDR2 FQGTGA come from the germline V gene. The CDR3 extends over 15 amino acids. The ends lost 6 bases at V and 1 base at J; junction bases unmatched: 5. CDR3 loop: CASRPGTSSYNEQFF. As DNA, the CDR3 is TGTGCCAGCAGGCCCGGGACTAGTTCCTACAATGAGCAGTTCTTC.

The V gene is TRBV7-9, the J gene TRBJ2-3, with D tentatively TRBD2 (5 bases). This CDR3 comprises 18 residues. Germline V lookup: CDR1 SEHNR, CDR2 FQNEAQ (reference sequence). V was clipped by 4 bases and J by 1 base, with 21 bases between them. In DNA, the CDR3 is TGTGCCAGCAGCTCGGAATGGATCAGGACTTCTCGCACAGATACGCAGTATTTT. Its translation is CASSSEWIRTSRTDTQYF.

The V call is TRBV14, the J call TRBJ2-1; 9 positions match TRBD2. This CDR3 contains 16 residues. Trimming cost V 0 bases and J 4 bases; bases outside gene matches: 4. From germline, CDR1 is SGHDN and CDR2 FVKESK. The DNA for the CDR3 is TGTGCCAGCAGCCAAGAGGGACTAGCAGCTTACAATGAGCAGTTCTTC. Its protein product is CASSQEGLAAYNEQFF.